The 30 T cell receptor beta chains below come from one sample, sequenced in a study of T cells in Graves' hyperthyroidism and ophthalmopathy. What was amplified from RNA transcripts were TCR beta CDR3 regions. Using the HTBI primer set, a first-round RT-PCR was run on the TCR CDR3. Each CDR3 protein is one row after TCRdb ran MiXCR on the multiplex PCR reads. Of under 400,000 distinct CDR3 sequences listed, about 18% are singletons. Sequenced input: blood. Receptors originate from a woman aged 45-59 years with Graves' hyperthyroidism.

This clonotype was seen a few times. V is TRBV5-1 and J is TRBJ1-4; 7 bases match TRBD1. The CDR3 extends over 15 amino acids. The ends lost 4 bases at V and 6 bases at J; junction bases unmatched: 9. The V gene's germline CDR1 is SGHRS and CDR2 YFSETQ. CDR3 residues: CASSPPEGAYEKLFF. DNA for the CDR3: TGCGCCAGCAGCCCGCCGGAGGGGGCGTATGAAAAACTGTTTTTT.

This clonotype was seen ten or more times. The chain combines TRBV28 with TRBJ2-7, with a possible D match to TRBD1 (6 bases). This CDR3 has 13 amino acids. Germline loops: CDR1 MDHEN, CDR2 SYDVKM. V shed 6 bases and J shed 2 bases, with 11 bases lying between them. Here the CDR3 DNA reads TGTGCCAGCAGCCCGACAGGTCCCTACGAGCAGTACTTC. It is translated as CASSPTGPYEQYF.

This clonotype was counted a single time. Compared with germline, one end of the junction differs, possibly owing to a read error. The chain couples TRBV7-8 to TRBJ1-1; unclear D gene. The germline CDR1 and CDR2 sequences are SGHVS and FQNEAQ. This CDR3 has 14 residues. The CDR3 region is CASNLVVGGTEAFF. As DNA, the CDR3 is TGTGCCAGCAACTTAGTTGTGGGCGGCACTGAAGCTTTCTTT. Together with reference TRBV7-8 and TRBJ1-1, the CDR3 gives the full variable domain: GAGVSQSPRYKVAKRGQDVALRCDPISGHVSLFWYQQALGQGPEFLTYFQNEAQLDKSGLPSDRFFAERPEGSVSTLKIQRTQQEDSAVYLCASNLVVGGTEAFFGQGTRLTVV.

This clonotype was found a few times. This rearrangement joins TRBV7-2 to TRBJ2-1; TRBD2 is a possible D gene (6 bases). V lost 5 bases and J lost 15, with 20 bases in between. The germline V gene has CDR1 SGHTA and CDR2 FQGNSA. This CDR3 has 13 amino acids. This CDR3 reads CASSRSSGLQGFF. The CDR3 coding sequence is TGTGCCAGCAGCCGTAGTAGCGGCCTTCAGGGGTTCTTC.

The CDR3 loop reads CSATPEDDQETQYF. In DNA form, the CDR3 reads TGCAGTGCTACCCCGGAGGATGACCAAGAGACCCAGTACTTC. The V gene is TRBV20-1, the J gene TRBJ2-5; the D gene is possibly TRBD2 (5 bases). Germline CDR1 reads DFQATT; CDR2 reads SNEGSKA (reference sequence). CDR3 length: 14 amino acids. Trimming took off 4 bases at V and 0 bases at J, with 12 bases between the two ends.

At least ten counts were recorded for this clonotype. V is TRBV20-1 and J is TRBJ1-1; D gene ambiguous. The V end was cut by 3 bases, the J end by 1 base, with 6 bases between. Germline loops: CDR1 DFQATT, CDR2 SNEGSKA (reference sequence). The CDR3 consists of 12 residues. The CDR3 DNA sequence: TGCAGTGCTAGCTCGGGGAACACTGAAGCTTTCTTT. It translates to CSASSGNTEAFF.

This clonotype was seen only a few times. The chain uses TRBV19 and TRBJ1-1; D is uncertain. Trimming removed 4 bases from V and 0 bases from J, with 9 bases in between. From germline, CDR1 is LNHDA and CDR2 SQIVND (reference sequence). This CDR3 is 14 amino acids long. In DNA form, the CDR3 reads TGTGCCAGTAGTACTGGCAGTTTGAACACTGAAGCTTTCTTT. Translation: CASSTGSLNTEAFF.

Ten or more counts support this clonotype. The genes are TRBV20-1 and TRBJ2-7, with D unresolved. V was clipped by 6 bases and J by 4 bases, with 16 bases between them. The CDR3 has 13 residues. The V gene's germline CDR1 is DFQATT and CDR2 SNEGSKA (reference sequence). CDR3 in amino acids: CSASAAEPYEQYV. The CDR3 DNA follows: TGCAGTGCCTCAGCAGCCGAACCTTACGAGCAGTACGTC.

There are a few counts of this clonotype. The chain is built from TRBV14 and TRBJ1-1; 9 nucleotides line up with TRBD1. The CDR3 is 19 residues long. Trimming took 0 bases from V and 0 from J; bases not matched to a gene: 11. Germline loops: CDR1 SGHDN, CDR2 FVKESK. The CDR3 protein is CASSQDPGTGKGMNTEAFF. The DNA of the CDR3 is TGTGCCAGCAGCCAAGATCCCGGGACAGGGAAGGGTATGAACACTGAAGCTTTCTTT. The whole variable domain, remainder taken from reference TRBV14 and TRBJ1-1, is EAGVTQFPSHSVIEKGQTVTLRCDPISGHDNLYWYRRVMGKEIKFLLHFVKESKQDESGMPNNRFLAERTGGTYSTLKVQPAELEDSGVYFCASSQDPGTGKGMNTEAFFGQGTRLTVV.

The table lists this clonotype with many counts. The rearrangement uses TRBV5-5 and TRBJ1-1, with D perhaps TRBD1 (5 bases). Germline assignment: CDR1 SGHKS and CDR2 YYEKEE (reference sequence). Trimming took 5 bases from V and 1 from J, leaving 9 bases between them. The CDR3 is 13 residues long. The CDR3 sequence: CASRPGGNTEAFF. The CDR3 bases are TGTGCCAGCAGGCCCGGGGGGAACACTGAAGCTTTCTTT.

The chain uses TRBV2 and TRBJ2-2, with D perhaps being TRBD1 or TRBD2 (7 bases each). Trimming removed 6 bases at V and 5 bases at J, with 16 bases between. The length of the CDR3 is 15 residues. Germline CDR1 SNHLY, CDR2 FYNNEI. The CDR3 loop reads CASSQQGTMTGELFF. The CDR3 region has the DNA TGTGCCAGCAGCCAACAGGGGACTATGACCGGGGAGCTGTTTTTT.

This clonotype was recorded many times. The CDR3 spells CASSFVLQDTQYF. The DNA of the CDR3 is TGTGCCAGCAGTTTCGTCCTCCAGGATACGCAGTATTTT. V gene TRBV12-3 or TRBV12-4 combines with J gene TRBJ2-3; unclear D gene. CDR3 size: 13 residues. Trimming cost V 3 bases and J 6 bases, with 10 bases left between them.

This clonotype was found a few times. The chain is built from TRBV6-1 and TRBJ2-1, with no clear D. The germline V gene has CDR1 MNHNS and CDR2 SASEGT. Deletions cut 6 bases from V and 7 bases from J, with 10 bases between. This CDR3 spans 12 amino acids. CDR3 DNA: TGTGCCAGCAGAGGGCAGCTTAATGAGCAGTTCTTC. Protein product: CASRGQLNEQFF.

This clonotype has only a few counts. The chain recombines TRBV29-1 with TRBJ2-2; possibly TRBD1 for D (5 bases). V was cut by 7 bases and J by 1 base, with 7 bases left in between. The germline CDR1 and CDR2 sequences are SQVTM and ANQGSEA. The CDR3 has 12 amino acids. This CDR3 is CSATENTGELFF. In DNA, the CDR3 is TGCAGCGCGACAGAGAACACCGGGGAGCTGTTTTTT.

The rearrangement uses TRBV7-6 and TRBJ2-2; D possibly matches TRBD1 or TRBD2 (5 bases each). V dropped 5 bases and J dropped 8 bases, with 15 bases sitting between them. Germline V gives CDR1 SGHVS, CDR2 FNYEAQ. This CDR3 spans 14 amino acids. In DNA, the CDR3 is TGTGCCAGCAGCCTTGGGACGGGTTTGGGGGAGCTGTTTTTT. It is translated as CASSLGTGLGELFF. Filled out from reference TRBV7-6 and TRBJ2-2, the complete variable domain reads GAGVSQSPRYKVTKRGQDVALRCDPISGHVSLYWYRQALGQGPEFLTYFNYEAQQDKSGLPNDRFSAERPEGSISTLTIQRTEQRDSAMYRCASSLGTGLGELFFGEGSRLTVL.

There are many counts of this clonotype. The chain carries TRBV2 and TRBJ2-3; 10 positions agree with TRBD2. V lost 3 bases to trimming and J lost 3 bases; unmatched junction nucleotides: 9. CDR3 length: 17 residues. Germline V lookup: CDR1 SNHLY, CDR2 FYNNEI. CDR3 amino acids: CASSEALGLAVTDTQYF. The CDR3 DNA is TGTGCCAGCAGTGAGGCCCTCGGACTAGCGGTAACAGATACGCAGTATTTT.

This clonotype was seen a handful of times. J is TRBJ2-2 and V is TRBV12-3 or TRBV12-4; D may be TRBD1 or TRBD2 (6 bases each). The CDR3 has 16 residues. Trimming removed 0 bases from V and 0 bases from J, with 8 bases in between. The chain's CDR3 is CASSLAGGANTGELFF. CDR3 bases: TGTGCCAGCAGTTTAGCGGGGGGCGCGAACACCGGGGAGCTGTTTTTT.

The chain uses TRBV6-2 or TRBV6-3 and TRBJ2-5, with D perhaps TRBD2 (7 bases). Germline lookup yields CDR1 MNHEY and CDR2 SVGEGT. The CDR3 runs to 15 residues. The V end lost 7 bases, the J end lost 5 bases, and 20 bases lay between the germline ends. The CDR3 bases are TGTGCCAGCACAGGGAGGGGGGGCCCTTGGGAGACCCAGTACTTC. Amino acids: CASTGRGGPWETQYF.

This clonotype was counted ten times or more. V is TRBV2 and J is TRBJ2-3, with TRBD2 matching over 10 bases. CDR1 SNHLY and CDR2 FYNNEI come from the germline V gene. J was trimmed by 6 bases and V by 8 bases; bases with no gene match: 5. This CDR3 is 13 amino acids long. The CDR3 DNA is TGTGCCAGCGATGCTAGCGGGAGTGATACGCAGTATTTT. This translates into CASDASGSDTQYF.

The CDR3 spells CSVENRVVPEAFF. The CDR3 region has the DNA TGCAGCGTTGAAAATCGGGTCGTACCTGAAGCTTTCTTT. V and J are TRBV29-1 and TRBJ1-1, with unresolved D. The V gene lost 2 bases and the J gene lost 6 bases, with 13 bases spanning the gap. The CDR3 is made up of 13 amino acids. From germline, CDR1 is SQVTM and CDR2 ANQGSEA.

V is TRBV9 and J is TRBJ2-3, with 11 bases identical to TRBD2. CDR1 is SGDLS and CDR2 is YYNGEE in the germline V gene. The V segment lost 0 bases and the J segment 9 bases; nucleotides outside the gene matches: 6. The CDR3 totals 15 residues. The CDR3 DNA is TGTGCCAGCAGCGTAGCAGGGGGACTAGCGGCGACGCAGTATTTT. Translation: CASSVAGGLAATQYF.

This clonotype occurred a few times. This chain joins TRBV10-1 and TRBJ2-3; tentative D call: TRBD2 (6 bases). CDR1 and CDR2 from the germline V gene are WNHNN and SYGVQD (reference sequence). Deletions cut 6 bases from V and 8 bases from J, with 15 bases between. CDR3 length: 13 amino acids. This CDR3 reads CASSTEAGGTQYF. The CDR3, as DNA: TGCGCCAGCAGCACGGAAGCCGGGGGTACGCAGTATTTT.

CDR3 sequence: CAISEQWASGVDTQYF. The CDR3 region has the DNA TGTGCCATCAGTGAGCAGTGGGCTAGCGGGGTAGATACGCAGTATTTT. The chain carries TRBV10-3 and TRBJ2-3, with 9 bases aligning to TRBD2. Per germline, CDR1 ENHRY and CDR2 SYGVKD. The CDR3 runs to 16 residues. Germline trimming cut 2 bases from V and 5 bases from J; bases unmatched to any gene: 8.

This clonotype was recorded at least ten times. The DNA of the CDR3 is TGTGCCAGCAGCCCCTCTGCGGCCGGGGAGCTGTTTTTT. Protein sequence: CASSPSAAGELFF. The V and J genes are TRBV7-9 and TRBJ2-2; D is uncertain. Trimming pared 5 bases from V and 6 bases from J, leaving 10 bases between. In germline, CDR1 is SEHNR, CDR2 FQNEAQ (reference sequence). CDR3 size: 13 residues.

This clonotype came up a few times. CDR3 sequence reads: CSARGGGGFTGELFF. The CDR3 DNA is TGCAGTGCTAGAGGGGGGGGGGGCTTCACCGGGGAGCTGTTTTTT. This chain links TRBV20-1 with TRBJ2-2; D is perhaps TRBD2 (7 bases). Per germline, CDR1 DFQATT and CDR2 SNEGSKA (reference sequence). V was clipped by 1 base and J by 4 bases, with 13 bases between them. The CDR3 is 15 amino acids.

Only a few counts were recorded for this clonotype. The gene calls are TRBV4-2 and TRBJ1-4, with a tentative D call TRBD1 (6 bases). The ends were cut back, 0 bases at V and 8 bases at J, with 19 bases in the middle. Germline loops: CDR1 LGHNA, CDR2 YNFKEQ. The CDR3 spans 17 residues. CDR3 loop: CASSQEDVGRGWEKLFF. CDR3 coding DNA: TGTGCCAGCAGCCAAGAAGATGTGGGCAGGGGTTGGGAAAAACTGTTTTTT.

In its sample, this clonotype was seen a few times. J is TRBJ1-1 and V is TRBV12-3 or TRBV12-4; no firm D call. CDR3 size: 18 residues. Trimming took off 6 bases at V and 1 base at J, with 24 bases between the two ends. The CDR3 DNA sequence: TGTGCCAGCAGCTGGCAAAATAACGCTTACAAACCGAACACTGAAGCTTTCTTT. Its translation is CASSWQNNAYKPNTEAFF.

As to this clonotype: A much larger clonotype is one base distant, so this may be a read error. The rearrangement links TRBV5-6 to TRBJ1-2; D may be TRBD1 (5 bases). Germline CDR1 is SGHDT and CDR2 is YYEEEE. There are 14 residues in the CDR3. V lost 4 bases and J 9 bases, leaving 19 bases between the germline ends. CDR3: CASSPEAGRTSYTF. CDR3 bases: TGTGCCAGCAGCCCGGAAGCAGGGCGAACGAGCTACACCTTC.

Many counts were recorded for this clonotype. The chain couples TRBV30 to TRBJ1-6; D possibly corresponds to TRBD1 (5 bases). The CDR3 spans 12 residues. The germline CDR1 and CDR2 sequences are GTSNPN and SVGIG (reference sequence). The germline V and J ends were trimmed by 7 bases and 5 bases, with 9 bases remaining between them. The CDR3 here is CASRTNNSPLHF. CDR3 coding DNA: TGTGCCTCGCGGACAAATAATTCACCCCTCCACTTT.

This clonotype showed up many times. The chain couples TRBV2 to TRBJ2-1; D may be TRBD1 (5 bases). This CDR3 contains 15 residues. The V end lost 3 bases, the J end lost 5 bases, and 14 bases lay between the germline ends. The germline gives CDR1 SNHLY, CDR2 FYNNEI. The DNA for the CDR3 is TGTGCCAGCAGTGAGGTTAGGCAAGGGGACAATGAGCAGTTCTTC. Translating it yields CASSEVRQGDNEQFF.